This T cell receptor (beta chain) was sequenced during a study of blood T cell repertoires in COVID-19. The overall study: Sites in the United States, Italy and Spain provided acute and convalescent COVID-19 samples. In each case, the material was cDNA or gDNA derived from T cells, B-cell-depleted T cells, or PBMCs.

The repertoire was sequenced with immunoSEQ multiplex PCR; TCRdb's copy has only in-frame clones and lacks some. This sample carries 64,000 or so clones, around 86% of them seen once, and the ten largest clones take over 9.5%. This TCR was recovered from a human donor in a cohort sampled during active COVID-19. The source material was peripheral blood.

The CDR3 reads CASSQERARGSVAFF. The DNA of the CDR3 is TGTGCCAGCAGCCAAGAAAGAGCCAGGGGTAGTGTAGCTTTCTTT. V usage is TRBV3-1 (or the pseudogene TRBV3-2) and J usage is TRBJ1-1; weak D call: TRBD1 (6 bases). V was pared by 0 bases and J by 10 bases, with 18 bases between. Germline-derived CDR1 and CDR2 are LGHDT and YNNKEL (reference sequence). The CDR3 has 15 residues.